The clone carrying this T cell receptor (beta chain) has just a few counts. Its specificity is not known. This entry belongs to a study of T-cell memory formation after mild COVID-19. Study summary: Largely donor-specific sequence clusters came from a couple of donors.

The CDR3 runs 17 residues. The V gene's germline CDR1 is SGHRS and CDR2 YFSETQ. The ends were cut back, 3 bases at V and 8 bases at J, with 21 bases in the middle. Sample barcodes and UMIs were carried by the TCR alpha and TCR beta cDNA libraries that 5'RACE generated with constant-segment primers. TCRdb passed the 5' RACE reads through MiXCR, listing each CDR3 protein once. This sample has 500,000 to 600,000 distinct CDR3 sequences; approximately 18% occur once, and the top ten carry about 12%. Whole-study findings and limits: Still unconfirmed is whether the second-wave clones peaking on day 37 recognized SARS-CoV-2.

The genes are TRBV5-1 and TRBJ1-6; D gene ambiguous. The TCR was taken from an adult woman who had mild COVID-19 (a few samples of this study predate the infection). Cell type and time point are not known. Material: PBMCs or a T cell subset sorted from them (not recorded which). In nucleotides, the CDR3 is TGCGCCAGCAGCTCCGATGGGCAATTGCGGGGAGATTCACCCCTCCACTTT. Protein product: CASSSDGQLRGDSPLHF.